These T cell receptor beta chains were read from a single sample in a study of cytomegalovirus exposure and HLA in healthy donors. The assay was immunoSEQ multiplex PCR, and TCRdb's table has in-frame clones only and misses some. Of roughly 150,000 clones in the sample, about four fifths were seen once. The sample taken for sequencing was PBMCs. The source of these receptors is a man in his thirties or forties in good health and CMV-seropositive. Each CDR3 is given with its conserved first and last residue. Each record gives: V gene, J gene, CDR3 protein.

TRBV2,TRBJ2-7,CASSVQEAGEQYF
TRBV28,TRBJ1-2,CASSLSGEHGYTF
TRBV28,TRBJ2-7,CASSFLRASSYEQYF
TRBV5-4,TRBJ2-1,CASSPSDLYNEQFF
TRBV9,TRBJ2-1,CASSASGGARDEQFF
TRBV27,TRBJ1-4,CASSLKGGPYEKLFF
TRBV5-5,TRBJ2-7,CASSLGWQVAYEQYF
TRBV4-1,TRBJ1-5,CASSQDSRGYQPQHF
TRBV30,TRBJ2-1,CAAAGTSGYNEQFF
TRBV5-6,TRBJ2-7,CASSSGGYEQYF
TRBV7-9,TRBJ2-7,CASSFPGTSIADEQYF
TRBV7-9,TRBJ1-1,CASRSGTDHEAFF
TRBV27,TRBJ2-6,CASSRDRGTGSSGANVLTF
TRBV28,TRBJ1-5,CASSPPLTVYSNQPQHF
TRBV9,TRBJ2-2,CASSVSPITSGGGGELFF
TRBV5-1,TRBJ2-5,CASSLVQGPLQETQYF
TRBV5-1,TRBJ2-2,CASSWGRGQGNTGELFF
TRBV7-9,TRBJ2-3,CASSPSFGGAGLSPDTQYF
TRBV6-5,TRBJ2-1,CASIPNPALAVEQFF
TRBV6-5,TRBJ2-3,CASSPTRTSTDTQYF
TRBV6-5,TRBJ2-5,CASSRPGQGSETQYF